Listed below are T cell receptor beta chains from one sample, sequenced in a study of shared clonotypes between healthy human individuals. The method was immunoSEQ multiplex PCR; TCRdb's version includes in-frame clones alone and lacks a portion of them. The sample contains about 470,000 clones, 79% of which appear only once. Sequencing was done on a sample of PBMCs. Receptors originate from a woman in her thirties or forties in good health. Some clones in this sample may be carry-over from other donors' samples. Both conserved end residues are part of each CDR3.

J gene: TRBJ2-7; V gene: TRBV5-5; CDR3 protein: CASSLGLAGDLGQYF
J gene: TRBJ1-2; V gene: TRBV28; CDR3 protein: CASSLEGGAPYGYTF
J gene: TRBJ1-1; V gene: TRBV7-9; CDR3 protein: CASSLRNGVTEAFF
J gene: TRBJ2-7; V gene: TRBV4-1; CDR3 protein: CASSPPTGISYEQYF
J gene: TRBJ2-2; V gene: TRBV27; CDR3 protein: CASKGQGEVGELFF
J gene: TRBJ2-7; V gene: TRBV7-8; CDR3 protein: CASSLDRDNYEQYF
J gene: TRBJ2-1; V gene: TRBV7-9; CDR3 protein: CASSSIRVGDEQFF
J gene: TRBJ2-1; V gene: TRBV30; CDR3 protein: CAGTLWNEQFF
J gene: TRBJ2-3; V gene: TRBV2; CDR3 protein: CASSPYSGRGDTQYF
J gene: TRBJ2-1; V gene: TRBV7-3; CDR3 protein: CASSLRSPGLAGGWSYNEQFF
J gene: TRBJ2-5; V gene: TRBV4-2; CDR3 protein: CASSPIRRGEETQYF
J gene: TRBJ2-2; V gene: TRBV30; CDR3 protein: CAWTRGGANTGELFF
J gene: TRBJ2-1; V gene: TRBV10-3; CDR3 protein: CALRGTGGPYNEQFF
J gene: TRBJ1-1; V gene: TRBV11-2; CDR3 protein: CASSSHTSQMAFF
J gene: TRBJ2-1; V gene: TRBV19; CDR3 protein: CASSTGGLYNEQFF
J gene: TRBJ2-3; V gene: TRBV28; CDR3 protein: CASSLGTGGADTQYF
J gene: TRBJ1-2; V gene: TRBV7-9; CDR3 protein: CASSSHQAENSYGYTF
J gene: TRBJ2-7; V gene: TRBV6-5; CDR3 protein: CASSPLLGYEQYF
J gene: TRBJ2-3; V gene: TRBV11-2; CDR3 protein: CASSLRGTGFTDTQYF
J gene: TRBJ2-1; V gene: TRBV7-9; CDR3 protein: CASSQDQGGHNEQFF